This passage covers 16 T cell receptor beta chains from one sample sequenced in a study of T cells in Graves' hyperthyroidism and ophthalmopathy. Amplified TCR beta CDR3 regions derived from RNA transcripts. The TCR CDR3 was amplified in a first-round RT-PCR using the HTBI primer set. TCRdb reprocessed the multiplex PCR reads with MiXCR, giving one entry per CDR3 protein. The sample carries around 580,000 distinct CDR3 sequences, about a sixth recorded once. Sequenced sample: blood. These receptors were taken from a woman aged 18-29 years with Graves' hyperthyroidism.

The chain combines TRBV2 with TRBJ2-1; D may be TRBD2 (6 bases). Germline lookup yields CDR1 SNHLY and CDR2 FYNNEI. The V end was cut by 8 bases, the J end by 6 bases, with 17 bases between. This CDR3 has 14 residues. The CDR3: CASHWSAGSNEQFF. DNA of the CDR3: TGTGCCAGCCACTGGTCGGCGGGATCCAATGAGCAGTTCTTC. Looking up the rest from reference TRBV2 and TRBJ2-1 gives the full variable domain: EPEVTQTPSHQVTQMGQEVILRCVPISNHLYFYWYRQILGQKVEFLVSFYNNEISEKSEIFDDQFSVERPDGSNFTLKIRSTKLEDSAMYFCASHWSAGSNEQFFGPGTRLTVL.

This clonotype appeared a few times. V and J are TRBV10-3 and TRBJ1-1; D is unclear. Between the trimmed V and J ends, which lost 0 bases and 1 base, there was a span of 6 bases. The CDR3 runs to 14 residues. Germline CDR1 ENHRY, CDR2 SYGVKD. CDR3 bases: TGTGCCATCAGTGAGTCTTCGAAGAACACTGAAGCTTTCTTT. The encoded protein is CAISESSKNTEAFF.

This clonotype has a count of ten or more. The rearrangement links TRBV20-1 to TRBJ2-5; TRBD2 aligns across 10 bases. Looked up from germline, CDR1 is DFQATT and CDR2 is SNEGSKA (reference sequence). The CDR3 loop spans 15 amino acids. V gave up 5 bases and J gave up 0 bases; unmatched junction bases: 6. The CDR3 region is CSAPLLAGDQETQYF. DNA for the CDR3: TGCAGTGCTCCTCTTCTAGCGGGGGACCAAGAGACCCAGTACTTC.

The chain uses TRBV5-1 and TRBJ2-6; either TRBD1 or TRBD2 may supply D (5 bases each). The CDR3 length is 15 residues. Germline lookup yields CDR1 SGHRS and CDR2 YFSETQ. The V end lost 5 bases, the J end lost 4 bases, and 13 bases lay between the germline ends. CDR3 DNA: TGCGCCAGCAGTTCTGGGGGATACGGGGCCAACGTCCTGACTTTC. This sequence encodes CASSSGGYGANVLTF. The whole variable domain, filled in from reference TRBV5-1 and TRBJ2-6, reads KAGVTQTPRYLIKTRGQQVTLSCSPISGHRSVSWYQQTPGQGLQFLFEYFSETQRNKGNFPGRFSGRQFSNSRSEMNVSTLELGDSALYLCASSSGGYGANVLTFGAGSRLTVL.

This clonotype has at least ten counts. The chain is built from TRBV20-1 and TRBJ1-2; TRBD1 aligns across 8 bases. CDR3 size: 15 residues. Germline CDR1 DFQATT, CDR2 SNEGSKA (reference sequence). V lost 0 bases and J lost 4; bases outside the gene matches: 7. The chain's CDR3 is CSARDRRDRSYGYTF. CDR3 coding DNA: TGCAGTGCTAGAGATCGGAGGGACAGGTCCTATGGCTACACCTTC.

This clonotype was counted ten times or more. This chain uses TRBV2 with TRBJ1-5; TRBD1 matches 9 bases. Germline assignment: CDR1 SNHLY and CDR2 FYNNEI. The CDR3 is made up of 14 amino acids. The trim removed 6 bases at V and 6 bases at J, leaving 6 bases unmatched. The CDR3 bases are TGTGCCAGCAGCGAGGGACAGGGCAGTCAGCCCCAGCATTTT. It codes for CASSEGQGSQPQHF.

The table lists this clonotype with many counts. The rearrangement joins TRBV6-1 to TRBJ1-5, with TRBD1 matching 10 bases. V trimming: 4 bases; J trimming: 4 bases; junction bases outside the gene matches: 4. Germline V gene data show CDR1 as MNHNS and CDR2 as SASEGT. This CDR3 region has 15 residues. CDR3 DNA sequence: TGTGCCAGCAGTGTGGGACAGGGGCTTAATCAGCCCCAGCATTTT. This codes for CASSVGQGLNQPQHF.

The chain employs TRBV13 and TRBJ2-5; TRBD2 agrees at 11 bases. V lost 0 bases, J lost 5 bases, and 5 bases stayed unmatched. Looked up from germline, CDR1 is PRHDT and CDR2 is FYEKMQ (reference sequence). CDR3 length equals 16 residues. The CDR3 sequence is CASSLGLAGATETQYF. DNA for the CDR3: TGTGCCAGCAGCTTAGGACTAGCGGGAGCGACGGAGACCCAGTACTTC.

The chain has TRBV29-1 and TRBJ2-5; a weak D match, TRBD2 (5 bases). CDR1 and CDR2 (germline): SQVTM, ANQGSEA. The length of the CDR3 is 14 residues. The V and J ends lost 2 bases and 3 bases respectively, with 13 bases between them. The CDR3 bases are TGCAGCGTTGAATCGGGGTCGATAGAAGAGACCCAGTACTTC. This codes for CSVESGSIEETQYF.

This clonotype was picked up a small number of times. The V and J genes are TRBV20-1 and TRBJ2-2; 7 nucleotides line up with TRBD2. Germline-derived CDR1 and CDR2 are DFQATT and SNEGSKA (reference sequence). After removal of 3 bases from V and 3 bases from J, the junction contained 7 bases not matched to a gene. The CDR3 sequence is 15 residues long. Written as DNA, the CDR3 is TGCAGTGCTAGTCCCGGGGAGGGATACACCGGGGAGCTGTTTTTT. Encoded protein: CSASPGEGYTGELFF.

The chain couples TRBV29-1 to TRBJ2-7; 10 bases agree with TRBD1. CDR1 and CDR2 from the germline V gene are SQVTM and ANQGSEA. Trimming cost V 6 bases and J 4 bases; bases outside gene matches: 6. This CDR3 is built from 13 residues. The chain's CDR3 is CSVRDRGKYEQYF. CDR3 nucleotide sequence: TGCAGCGTCCGGGACAGGGGCAAATACGAGCAGTACTTC.

This clonotype was seen more than once but under ten times. This chain uses TRBV9 with TRBJ1-1; TRBD1 matches 7 bases. J lost 1 base, V lost 4 bases, and 7 bases had no gene match. Germline CDR1 reads SGDLS; CDR2 reads YYNGEE. The CDR3 length is 15 residues. CDR3 in amino acids: CASSSPGDRNTEAFF. The CDR3 nucleotides are TGTGCCAGCAGCTCCCCAGGGGACAGGAACACTGAAGCTTTCTTT. The full variable domain, completed using reference TRBV9 and TRBJ1-1, is DSGVTQTPKHLITATGQRVTLRCSPRSGDLSVYWYQQSLDQGLQFLIQYYNGEERAKGNILERFSAQQFPDLHSELNLSSLELGDSALYFCASSSPGDRNTEAFFGQGTRLTVV.

This clonotype appeared a few times. The V call is TRBV5-5, the J call TRBJ2-3, with no clear D. The CDR3 extends over 14 amino acids. The V gene lost 1 base and the J gene lost 0 bases, with 6 bases spanning the gap. Germline CDR1 SGHKS, CDR2 YYEKEE (reference sequence). CDR3 sequence (DNA): TGTGCCAGCAGCTTGCTCAAGAGCACAGATACGCAGTATTTT. Encoded protein: CASSLLKSTDTQYF. Using reference TRBV5-5 and TRBJ2-3 for the parts outside the CDR3, the full variable domain is DAGVTQSPTHLIKTRGQQVTLRCSPISGHKSVSWYQQVLGQGPQFIFQYYEKEERGRGNFPDRFSARQFPNYSSELNVNALLLGDSALYLCASSLLKSTDTQYFGPGTRLTVL.

This clonotype showed up many times. The J gene is TRBJ2-1, the V gene TRBV7-2; the match to TRBD2 covers 14 bases. The junction had 2 bases not matched to a gene; V was cut back by 3 bases and J by 10 bases. CDR1 and CDR2 (germline): SGHTA, FQGNSA. CDR3 length: 14 amino acids. CDR3 bases: TGTGCCAGCAGCTTCCGGACTAGCGGGGGGGAGCAGTTCTTC. Its translation is CASSFRTSGGEQFF.

With respect to this clonotype: A clone one base away is much larger, so this may be a read error. The chain has TRBV11-2 and TRBJ2-5; D remains unclear. CDR1 SGHAT and CDR2 FQNNGV come from the germline V gene. The CDR3 runs 13 residues. The CDR3 region is CASSLVSFETQSF. CDR3 sequence (DNA): TGTGCCAGCAGCTTAGTCAGTTTTGAGACCCAGTCCTTC.

The chain combines TRBV30 with TRBJ2-2, with a tentative D call TRBD2 (5 bases). Trimming removed 5 bases at V and 5 bases at J, with 24 bases between. CDR1 is GTSNPN, CDR2 SVGIG, per germline (reference sequence). CDR3 length: 17 residues. The CDR3 DNA reads TGTGCCTGGGGGATAGGGTTTCCGCTGCCGGGGACCGGGGAGCTGTTTTTT. Protein sequence: CAWGIGFPLPGTGELFF. Supplemented by reference TRBV30 and TRBJ2-2, the full variable domain reads SQTIHQWPATLVQPVGSPLSLECTVEGTSNPNLYWYRQAAGRGLQLLFYSVGIGQISSEVPQNLSASRPQDRQFILSSKKLLLSDSGFYLCAWGIGFPLPGTGELFFGEGSRLTVL.